This entry lists 26 T cell receptor beta chains sequenced from one sample in a study of cytomegalovirus exposure and HLA in healthy donors. Vbeta (60) and Jbeta (13) primers were used in the PCR. Here immunoSEQ multiplex PCR was the method, and the copy in TCRdb shows in-frame clones only, minus some. This sample's clone table lists more than 140,000 clones. Sample: PBMCs. The receptors were gathered from a woman aged 18-35 years in good health and CMV-seronegative.

The CDR3, as DNA: TGTGCCAGTAGTCCCGGACAGGGCGTCTATGGCTACACCTTC. It encodes CASSPGQGVYGYTF. The V call is TRBV19, the J call TRBJ1-2; 8 nucleotides match TRBD1. The CDR3 loop spans 14 amino acids. V was clipped by 5 bases and J by 4 bases; unmatched bases: 6. Germline values: CDR1 LNHDA, CDR2 SQIVND (reference sequence). Full variable domain (rest looked up from reference TRBV19 and TRBJ1-2): DGGITQSPKYLFRKEGQNVTLSCEQNLNHDAMYWYRQDPGQGLRLIYYSQIVNDFQKGDIAEGYSVSREKKESFPLTVTSAQKNPTAFYLCASSPGQGVYGYTFGSGTRLTVV.

V is TRBV29-1 and J is TRBJ1-2; TRBD1 agrees at 9 bases. This CDR3 contains 15 residues. After removal of 3 bases from V and 8 bases from J, the junction contained 13 bases not matched to a gene. CDR1 SQVTM and CDR2 ANQGSEA come from the germline V gene. The CDR3 loop is CSVEGTRGQGDGYTF. The CDR3 DNA follows: TGCAGCGTTGAGGGGACGCGGGGACAGGGTGACGGCTACACCTTC.

This chain joins TRBV5-1 and TRBJ2-1, with TRBD2 matching 7 bases. Germline values: CDR1 SGHRS, CDR2 YFSETQ. Trimming cost V 3 bases and J 2 bases; bases outside gene matches: 5. This CDR3 region has 15 residues. CDR3 in DNA: TGCGCCAGCAGCTCGAGAGCGGGACCCTACAATGAGCAGTTCTTC. It is translated as CASSSRAGPYNEQFF.

J is TRBJ1-5 and V is TRBV7-3; TRBD1 matches at 7 bases. The V gene end was trimmed by 5 bases and the J gene end by 1 base; junction bases not matched to a gene: 8. Germline V gives CDR1 SGHTA, CDR2 FQGTGA. The CDR3 extends over 16 amino acids. CDR3 amino acids: CASSPYDRESNQPQHF. Written as DNA, the CDR3 is TGTGCCAGCAGCCCCTACGACAGGGAAAGCAATCAGCCCCAGCATTTT.

The rearrangement uses TRBV10-1 and TRBJ2-7; tentatively, D is TRBD2 (6 bases). The CDR3 totals 14 residues. Germline CDR1 and CDR2: WNHNN and SYGVQD (reference sequence). The V end was cut by 0 bases, the J end by 6 bases, with 12 bases between. CDR3 bases: TGCGCCAGCAGTGAGTCCCCTACTAGCCGCGAGCAGTACTTC. As protein: CASSESPTSREQYF.

The rearrangement joins TRBV2 to TRBJ2-7; the match to TRBD1 covers 9 bases. J gave up 3 bases and V 3 bases, and 3 bases lay outside the gene matches. Germline V gene lookup returns CDR1 SNHLY and CDR2 FYNNEI. The CDR3 contains 14 residues. The CDR3 sequence: CASSEGQGFYEQYV. The CDR3 nucleotides read TGTGCCAGCAGTGAGGGACAGGGATTCTACGAGCAGTACGTC.

The chain joins TRBV6-1 to TRBJ1-2, with D maybe TRBD1 (5 bases). Germline loops: CDR1 MNHNS, CDR2 SASEGT. V was pared by 2 bases and J by 6 bases, with 13 bases between. The CDR3 is made up of 14 amino acids. The chain's CDR3 is CASSESDKFDGYTF. The DNA for the CDR3 is TGTGCCAGCAGTGAATCGGACAAATTTGATGGCTACACCTTC.

The J gene is TRBJ2-5, the V gene TRBV28; D remains unclear. V dropped 7 bases and J dropped 1 base, with 19 bases sitting between them. There are 16 residues in the CDR3. Germline lookup yields CDR1 MDHEN and CDR2 SYDVKM. The CDR3 DNA reads as TGTGCCAGCACCCTGGCCGGCTCAGGCTCCCAAGAGACCCAGTACTTC. It translates to CASTLAGSGSQETQYF.

This chain links TRBV11-2 with TRBJ2-1, with unresolved D. V gave up 2 bases and J gave up 8 bases, with 4 bases separating them. Looked up from germline, CDR1 is SGHAT and CDR2 is FQNNGV. There are 11 residues in the CDR3. The CDR3, as DNA: TGTGCCAGCAGCTTATTCGATGAGCAGTTCTTC. Protein product: CASSLFDEQFF.

J is TRBJ2-1 and V is TRBV9, with 9 bases lining up with TRBD1. Trimming took 2 bases from V and 7 from J; bases not matched to a gene: 4. Per the germline V gene, CDR1 is SGDLS and CDR2 is YYNGEE. The CDR3 is 14 residues long. CDR3 coding DNA: TGTGCCAGCAGCGTCGGGACAGGGTGGAATGAGCAGTTCTTC. Residues: CASSVGTGWNEQFF.

The chain links TRBV15 to TRBJ2-7; tentative D call: TRBD2 (5 bases). V lost 0 bases to trimming and J lost 3 bases, with 12 bases between them. CDR1 is LNHNV and CDR2 is YYDKDF in the germline V gene (reference sequence). The CDR3 runs to 15 residues. The DNA for the CDR3 is TGTGCCACCAGCAGAGATCGCGCAGGAGGCTACGAGCAGTACTTC. Translating gives CATSRDRAGGYEQYF.

The CDR3 nucleotides read TGTGCCTGGCGTTACCAGGGGGCCTATGGCTACACCTTC. This encodes CAWRYQGAYGYTF. The V call is TRBV30, the J call TRBJ1-2; 8 bases map to TRBD1. The CDR3 consists of 13 residues. V was pared by 5 bases and J by 4 bases, with 6 bases of the junction left unmatched. Germline loops: CDR1 GTSNPN, CDR2 SVGIG (reference sequence).

This chain joins TRBV21-1 and TRBJ1-5. TRBV21-1 is a documented pseudogene. The CDR3 covers 15 residues. This CDR3 is CASSETSLDSQPQHF. The CDR3 DNA sequence: TGTGCCAGCAGCGAAACGAGCCTGGACTCTCAGCCCCAGCATTTT.

The V call is TRBV5-8, the J call TRBJ1-2; 8 bases map to TRBD1. V was clipped by 0 bases and J by 2 bases; unmatched bases: 0. From germline, CDR1 is SGHTS and CDR2 YDEGEE. The CDR3 is made up of 14 amino acids. The DNA for the CDR3 is TGTGCCAGCAGCTTGGGGACAGGGAACTATGGCTACACCTTC. This gives the protein CASSLGTGNYGYTF.

The chain carries TRBV30 and TRBJ1-4; 9 bases line up with TRBD1. The CDR3 spans 14 residues. V shed 2 bases, J shed 5 bases, and the junction held 3 bases outside the gene matches. Looked up from germline, CDR1 is GTSNPN and CDR2 is SVGIG (reference sequence). The CDR3 sequence: CAWSPGTGNEKLFF. In DNA, the CDR3 is TGTGCCTGGAGTCCCGGGACAGGGAATGAAAAACTGTTTTTT.

V gene TRBV19 combines with J gene TRBJ1-5; possible D gene TRBD1, 6 bases. The CDR3 is 14 residues long. Germline CDR1 reads LNHDA; CDR2 reads SQIVND (reference sequence). V lost 6 bases to trimming and J lost 0 bases, with 9 bases between them. CDR3 sequence reads: CASRGQFSNQPQHF. In DNA, the CDR3 is TGTGCCAGTAGAGGACAGTTTAGCAATCAGCCCCAGCATTTT.

The chain couples TRBV5-8 to TRBJ1-3; unclear D gene. From germline, CDR1 is SGHTS and CDR2 YDEGEE. The length of the CDR3 is 15 residues. V gave up 3 bases and J gave up 2 bases, with 12 bases separating them. CDR3 DNA: TGTGCCAGCAGCTGGCGGGCAGTCACTGGAAACACCATATATTTT. Residues: CASSWRAVTGNTIYF. Using reference TRBV5-8 and TRBJ1-3 for the parts outside the CDR3, the full variable domain is EAGVTQSPTHLIKTRGQQATLRCSPISGHTSVYWYQQALGLGLQFLLWYDEGEERNRGNFPPRFSGRQFPNYSSELNVNALELEDSALYLCASSWRAVTGNTIYFGEGSWLTVV.

V usage is TRBV7-6 and J usage is TRBJ1-2; TRBD1 aligns across 7 bases. Germline loops: CDR1 SGHVS, CDR2 FNYEAQ. V shed 5 bases and J 1 base; nucleotides not matched to a gene: 4. The CDR3 spans 14 residues. CDR3 sequence: CASSVDRDNYGYTF. DNA of the CDR3: TGTGCCAGCAGCGTAGACAGGGATAACTATGGCTACACCTTC.

V usage is TRBV6-1 and J usage is TRBJ2-5, with TRBD1 matching 7 bases. J was trimmed by 1 base and V by 3 bases; bases with no gene match: 2. The CDR3 has 14 residues. The germline CDR1 and CDR2 sequences are MNHNS and SASEGT. In DNA form, the CDR3 reads TGTGCCAGCAGTGACAGGGGGACCCAAGAGACCCAGTACTTC. Protein: CASSDRGTQETQYF.

Here the CDR3 reads CASSSAPRAGNTIYF. The CDR3, as DNA: TGTGCCAGCAGCTCAGCCCCCAGGGCCGGAAACACCATATATTTT. V and J are TRBV7-9 and TRBJ1-3; tentatively, D is TRBD1 (5 bases). Germline V gene lookup returns CDR1 SEHNR and CDR2 FQNEAQ (reference sequence). This CDR3 comprises 15 residues. V was shortened by 4 bases and J by 4 bases, with 14 bases between the two germline ends.

CDR3 DNA: TGTGCCAGCAGCGTAGATGCTAGGGGTTTAACTGAAGCTTTCTTT. The encoded protein is CASSVDARGLTEAFF. The chain links TRBV9 to TRBJ1-1; perhaps TRBD1 as D (5 bases). The V end was cut by 0 bases, the J end by 5 bases, with 14 bases between. The CDR3 loop spans 15 amino acids. Germline CDR1 reads SGDLS; CDR2 reads YYNGEE.

The CDR3 nucleotides read TGTGCCCCCCTGTCCCGGGACAGCAAACTCCAAAGGAAGACCCAGTACTTC. Translating gives CAPLSRDSKLQRKTQYF. The chain combines TRBV18 with TRBJ2-5; 7 nucleotides align to TRBD1. V gave up 11 bases and J gave up 6 bases; unmatched junction bases: 24. The length of the CDR3 is 17 residues. Germline V gene lookup returns CDR1 KGHSH and CDR2 LQKENI.

The chain employs TRBV5-1 and TRBJ2-5, with TRBD1 identical over 12 bases. V shed 0 bases, J shed 5 bases, and the junction held 5 bases outside the gene matches. The V gene's germline CDR1 is SGHRS and CDR2 YFSETQ. This CDR3 has 16 amino acids. CDR3 region: CASSLAGTGGAETQYF. CDR3 in DNA: TGCGCCAGCAGCTTGGCCGGGACAGGGGGCGCCGAGACCCAGTACTTC.

The chain combines TRBV7-9 with TRBJ2-1; D unclear. The germline CDR1 and CDR2 sequences are SEHNR and FQNEAQ (reference sequence). This CDR3 is 16 amino acids long. Trimming pared 0 bases from V and 0 bases from J, leaving 9 bases between. The CDR3: CASSLAPFSSYNEQFF. The CDR3 DNA follows: TGTGCCAGCAGCTTAGCCCCGTTTAGCTCCTACAATGAGCAGTTCTTC.

CDR3 coding DNA: TGTGCCAGCAGTGACCCGGGACTAGCGGCCTCCGGGGATACGCAGTATTTT. Translated, it gives CASSDPGLAASGDTQYF. The chain links TRBV6-1 to TRBJ2-3; 11 bases are a match to TRBD2. After removal of 3 bases from V and 6 bases from J, the junction contained 11 bases not matched to a gene. Germline loops: CDR1 MNHNS, CDR2 SASEGT. There are 17 residues in the CDR3.

The rearrangement uses TRBV9 and TRBJ2-3; maybe TRBD1 (5 bases). Germline CDR1 SGDLS, CDR2 YYNGEE. V lost 0 bases, J lost 7 bases, and 15 bases lay in between. CDR3 size: 15 residues. The CDR3 loop reads CASSVGGLDRYTQYF. The CDR3 bases are TGTGCCAGCAGCGTAGGGGGCCTTGACCGCTATACGCAGTATTTT.